This is a list of T cell receptor beta chains from one sample in a study of T cell responses to AZD1222 COVID-19 vaccine. Sequenced by immunoSEQ multiplex PCR; TCRdb stores in-frame clones only, minus some. The data contain about 130,000 clones, 92% of them singletons. Sequencing used peripheral blood, obtained on day 0 of AZD1222 vaccination. Receptors originate from an adult in good health. CDR3s include the opening cysteine and the closing phenylalanine or tryptophan. D genes are given only for firm matches. Clone size is stated in some rows and not others, as once, few, many or a class when expanded.

clone_size: -; d_call: -; v_call: TRBV6-5; j_call: TRBJ1-1; cdr3_nt: TGTGCCAGCACCGCGGGGGGGAACACTGAAGCTTTCTTT; cdr3_aa: CASTAGGNTEAFF
clone_size: -; d_call: -; v_call: TRBV3-1/TRBV3-2; j_call: TRBJ2-2; cdr3_nt: TGTGCCAGCACCTCCGTCATTGGCGGGGAGCTGTTTTTT; cdr3_aa: CASTSVIGGELFF
clone_size: few; d_call: -; v_call: TRBV3-1/TRBV3-2; j_call: TRBJ1-4; cdr3_nt: TGTGCCAGCAGCCAAGGGGGAGACAGTAATGAAAAACTGTTTTTT; cdr3_aa: CASSQGGDSNEKLFF
clone_size: -; d_call: TRBD2; v_call: TRBV5-1; j_call: TRBJ2-3; cdr3_nt: TGCGCCAGCAGCTTGGATAGCGGGGGCAGCACAGATACGCAGTATTTT; cdr3_aa: CASSLDSGGSTDTQYF
clone_size: -; d_call: -; v_call: TRBV7-2; j_call: TRBJ1-6; cdr3_nt: TGTGCCAGCAGCTTAGTGGCAGGATTAAATTCACCCCTCCACTTT; cdr3_aa: CASSLVAGLNSPLHF
clone_size: once; d_call: TRBD2; v_call: TRBV3-1/TRBV3-2; j_call: TRBJ2-5; cdr3_nt: TGTGCCAGCAGCGTACGGACTAGCGGGGGGACCCAAGAGACCCAGTACTTC; cdr3_aa: CASSVRTSGGTQETQYF
clone_size: -; d_call: TRBD1; v_call: TRBV13; j_call: TRBJ1-2; cdr3_nt: TGTGCCAGCAGCCGCCGGGACAGGGCCTTGGGGGGCTATGGCTACACCTTC; cdr3_aa: CASSRRDRALGGYGYTF
clone_size: -; d_call: -; v_call: TRBV27; j_call: TRBJ1-3; cdr3_nt: TGTGCCAGCAGTTCCGGGCCCGCTCGGAACACCATATATTTT; cdr3_aa: CASSSGPARNTIYF
clone_size: -; d_call: -; v_call: TRBV21-1; j_call: TRBJ2-5; cdr3_nt: TGTGCCAGCAGCAAAGGGTCGTCGACAGCCAAAGAGACCCAGTACTTC; cdr3_aa: CASSKGSSTAKETQYF
clone_size: -; d_call: TRBD1; v_call: TRBV5-1; j_call: TRBJ2-1; cdr3_nt: TGCGCCAGCAGCTTGGCAGGGGGCGGGAACAATGAGCAGTTCTTC; cdr3_aa: CASSLAGGGNNEQFF
clone_size: -; d_call: -; v_call: TRBV6-1; j_call: TRBJ1-2; cdr3_nt: TGTGCCAGCAGTGAGCCCTTGAGCAGGGAGGACTATGGCTACACCTTC; cdr3_aa: CASSEPLSREDYGYTF
clone_size: once; d_call: -; v_call: TRBV29-1; j_call: TRBJ2-7; cdr3_nt: TGCAGCGTCCGACTCCGGGACGGAGACCTCTACGAGCAGTACTTC; cdr3_aa: CSVRLRDGDLYEQYF
clone_size: -; d_call: -; v_call: TRBV5-1; j_call: TRBJ1-2; cdr3_nt: TGCGCCAGCGGCAACAGGGAGAACTATGGCTACACCTTC; cdr3_aa: CASGNRENYGYTF
clone_size: -; d_call: -; v_call: TRBV19; j_call: TRBJ2-1; cdr3_nt: TGTGCCAGTAGTATAGCAGCGTCTTACAATGAGCAGTTCTTC; cdr3_aa: CASSIAASYNEQFF
clone_size: -; d_call: TRBD2; v_call: TRBV6-4; j_call: TRBJ2-3; cdr3_nt: TGTGCCAGCAGCCGGACTAGCGGGGAAACAGATACGCAGTATTTT; cdr3_aa: CASSRTSGETDTQYF
clone_size: -; d_call: -; v_call: TRBV11-2; j_call: TRBJ2-7; cdr3_nt: TGTGCCAGCAGTCCTTCACCGGGGCCTACGGAGCAGTACTTC; cdr3_aa: CASSPSPGPTEQYF
clone_size: -; d_call: -; v_call: TRBV10-3; j_call: TRBJ1-5; cdr3_nt: TGTGCCATCAGTGTGGAAATCGGGAATCAGCCCCAGCATTTT; cdr3_aa: CAISVEIGNQPQHF
clone_size: -; d_call: -; v_call: TRBV5-1; j_call: TRBJ1-2; cdr3_nt: TGCGCCAGCAGCTTGGAGTGGGGGGATGGCTACACCTTC; cdr3_aa: CASSLEWGDGYTF
clone_size: -; d_call: -; v_call: TRBV10-1; j_call: TRBJ2-7; cdr3_nt: TGCGCCAGCAGTGATACCGGCGAGCAGTACTTC; cdr3_aa: CASSDTGEQYF
clone_size: -; d_call: -; v_call: TRBV18; j_call: TRBJ1-1; cdr3_nt: TGTGCCAGCTCACCAGGGACTAACACTGAAGCTTTCTTT; cdr3_aa: CASSPGTNTEAFF
clone_size: -; d_call: -; v_call: TRBV5-1; j_call: TRBJ2-3; cdr3_nt: TGCGCCAGCAGCTTGGACGCTGGCCCAGATACGCAGTATTTT; cdr3_aa: CASSLDAGPDTQYF
clone_size: -; d_call: -; v_call: TRBV3-1/TRBV3-2; j_call: TRBJ2-7; cdr3_nt: TGTGCCAGCAGCCCCTTAGGGGGGCCCAACGAGCAGTACTTC; cdr3_aa: CASSPLGGPNEQYF
clone_size: -; d_call: TRBD1; v_call: TRBV11-3; j_call: TRBJ2-2; cdr3_nt: TGTGCCAGCAGCTTAGCCCAGGGGGCAGGATACACCGGGGAGCTGTTTTTT; cdr3_aa: CASSLAQGAGYTGELFF
clone_size: -; d_call: -; v_call: TRBV5-5; j_call: TRBJ2-5; cdr3_nt: TGTGCCAGCAGCCCATTATTCGGGGAGACCCAGTACTTC; cdr3_aa: CASSPLFGETQYF
clone_size: -; d_call: -; v_call: TRBV19; j_call: TRBJ2-1; cdr3_nt: TGTGCCAGTAGTACCCAGAGACTAGTACCTGAGCAGTTCTTC; cdr3_aa: CASSTQRLVPEQFF
clone_size: -; d_call: -; v_call: TRBV4-3; j_call: TRBJ2-3; cdr3_nt: TGCGCCAGCAGCCGAGTGGCCCGCACAGATACGCAGTATTTT; cdr3_aa: CASSRVARTDTQYF
clone_size: -; d_call: -; v_call: TRBV19; j_call: TRBJ2-7; cdr3_nt: TGTGCCAGTCGTCAGGCGGGCCGAAACTACGAGCAGTACTTC; cdr3_aa: CASRQAGRNYEQYF
clone_size: -; d_call: -; v_call: TRBV4-3; j_call: TRBJ1-2; cdr3_nt: TGCGCCAGCAGCCAAGATAGCAGGGGCGATGGCTACACCTTC; cdr3_aa: CASSQDSRGDGYTF
clone_size: -; d_call: -; v_call: TRBV18; j_call: TRBJ1-2; cdr3_nt: TGTGCCAGCTCACCCCTAAGACAGGATGGCTACACCTTC; cdr3_aa: CASSPLRQDGYTF
clone_size: -; d_call: TRBD1; v_call: TRBV11-2; j_call: TRBJ1-4; cdr3_nt: TGTGCCAGCAGCTTACTGGACAGGGGGCCGGAAAAACTGTTTTTT; cdr3_aa: CASSLLDRGPEKLFF
clone_size: -; d_call: -; v_call: TRBV5-1; j_call: TRBJ1-2; cdr3_nt: TGCGCCAGCAGCTTGACAGAATACTATGGCTACACCTTC; cdr3_aa: CASSLTEYYGYTF
clone_size: -; d_call: -; v_call: TRBV6-4; j_call: TRBJ1-1; cdr3_nt: TGTGCCAGCAGTGACTACCTAGGTGGGGTGGCCGCTTTCTTT; cdr3_aa: CASSDYLGGVAAFF
clone_size: -; d_call: TRBD1; v_call: TRBV27; j_call: TRBJ1-1; cdr3_nt: TGTGCCAGCAATTTTAAGGGGGCCAAAATACTGAACACTGAAGCTTTCTTT; cdr3_aa: CASNFKGAKILNTEAFF